Below are 28 T cell receptor beta chains sequenced from a single sample in a study of T cells in Graves' hyperthyroidism and ophthalmopathy. Amplification of TCR beta CDR3 regions used RNA as the template. The study used the HTBI primer set for a first-round RT-PCR of the TCR CDR3. TCRdb itself ran the multiplex PCR reads through MiXCR, one entry per CDR3 protein. The sample holds around 300,000 distinct CDR3 sequences; roughly 22% are singletons and the top ten take about 60%. Sequencing was done on a sample of blood. The receptor source for this set is a man aged 25 to 40 with Graves' ophthalmopathy.

J is TRBJ2-6 and V is TRBV10-2; weak D call: TRBD1 (5 bases). Germline V gene data show CDR1 as WSHSY and CDR2 as SAAADI. The CDR3 loop spans 16 amino acids. The germline V and J ends were trimmed by 0 bases and 0 bases, with 6 bases remaining between them. CDR3 DNA sequence: TGCGCCAGCAGTGAGTCGACAGCCTCTGGGGCCAACGTCCTGACTTTC. Its protein product is CASSESTASGANVLTF.

The V call is TRBV4-1, the J call TRBJ2-7; D uncertain. Germline loops: CDR1 MGHRA, CDR2 YSYEKL. Trimming took 0 bases from V and 2 from J, leaving 14 bases between them. The CDR3 consists of 16 residues. The CDR3 sequence: CASSQEMVGFAYEQYF. The CDR3 DNA reads TGCGCCAGCAGCCAAGAAATGGTGGGTTTCGCCTACGAGCAGTACTTC.

This clonotype was counted at least ten times. The chain is built from TRBV11-3 and TRBJ2-7, with TRBD1 as a possible D gene (5 bases). The CDR3 is made up of 14 amino acids. V was clipped by 1 base and J by 5 bases, with 12 bases between them. The germline V gene encodes CDR1 SGHNT and CDR2 YENEEA. Here the CDR3 DNA reads TGTGCCAGCAGCTTAGGAGATGGGGCAGACGAGCAGTACTTC. Encoded protein: CASSLGDGADEQYF. Filled out from reference TRBV11-3 and TRBJ2-7, the complete variable domain reads EAGVVQSPRYKIIEKKQPVAFWCNPISGHNTLYWYLQNLGQGPELLIRYENEEAVDDSQLPKDRFSAERLKGVDSTLKIQPAELGDSAVYLCASSLGDGADEQYFGPGTRLTVT.

This clonotype was observed a handful of times. J is TRBJ1-5 and V is TRBV2; 7 nucleotides line up with TRBD1. V shed 6 bases, J shed 3 bases, and the junction held 5 bases outside the gene matches. Germline V gene sequence: CDR1 SNHLY, CDR2 FYNNEI. The CDR3 has 14 amino acids. CDR3 in amino acids: CASRGTVYNQPQHF. CDR3 nucleotides: TGTGCCAGCAGGGGGACAGTATACAATCAGCCCCAGCATTTT.

The genes are TRBV2 and TRBJ2-7; weak D call: TRBD1 (6 bases). Germline V lookup: CDR1 SNHLY, CDR2 FYNNEI. This CDR3 is built from 13 residues. The ends were cut back, 6 bases at V and 2 bases at J, with 11 bases in the middle. CDR3 sequence reads: CASSAGTTYEQYF. The DNA for the CDR3 is TGTGCCAGCAGCGCCGGGACAACCTACGAGCAGTACTTC.

This clonotype was observed a handful of times. The chain joins TRBV24-1 to TRBJ1-5; a possible D gene is TRBD1 (6 bases). With 6 bases removed from V and 1 base from J, the gap between germline ends came to 9 bases. The CDR3 consists of 14 residues. Germline values: CDR1 KGHDR, CDR2 SFDVKD. DNA for the CDR3: TGTGCCACCAGTCAAGACAGGAGCAATCAGCCCCAGCATTTT. Protein: CATSQDRSNQPQHF.

The V gene is TRBV20-1, the J gene TRBJ2-7; possible D gene TRBD2, 6 bases. CDR1 is DFQATT and CDR2 is SNEGSKA in the germline V gene (reference sequence). The length of the CDR3 is 13 residues. Trimming stripped 3 bases from V and 1 base from J, with 10 bases between. CDR3 amino acids: CSASTGESYEQYF. CDR3 DNA: TGCAGTGCTAGTACGGGAGAATCCTACGAGCAGTACTTC.

This chain connects TRBV11-1 to TRBJ2-1; no clear D. Trimming took off 2 bases at V and 0 bases at J, with 8 bases between the two ends. Germline V gene sequence: CDR1 SGHAT, CDR2 FQDESV (reference sequence). The CDR3 runs to 15 residues. Here the CDR3 DNA reads TGTGCCAGCAGCTTATTGGCGAGCTCCTACAATGAGCAGTTCTTC. It is translated as CASSLLASSYNEQFF.

The chain couples TRBV9 to TRBJ2-3; 13 nucleotides align to TRBD2. In germline, CDR1 is SGDLS, CDR2 YYNGEE. Losses at the gene ends were 3 bases for V and 5 bases for J; bases not matched to a gene: 9. CDR3 length: 17 residues. This CDR3 is CASSAGLAGSGGDTQYF. The DNA of the CDR3 is TGTGCCAGCAGCGCGGGACTAGCGGGATCTGGGGGAGATACGCAGTATTTT.

This clonotype was seen a few times. The chain has TRBV6-5 and TRBJ1-2; D might be TRBD1 (6 bases). Trimming took off 1 base at V and 5 bases at J, with 11 bases between the two ends. Germline CDR1 reads MNHEY; CDR2 reads SVGAGI. CDR3 size: 14 residues. CDR3 bases: TGTGCCAGCAGTTACTACAGGGAGGGATATGGCTACACCTTC. Its protein product is CASSYYREGYGYTF.

This clonotype has more than one count but fewer than ten. The chain links TRBV6-1 to TRBJ1-6, with TRBD1 as a possible D gene (6 bases). V shed 6 bases and J shed 4 bases, with 13 bases lying between them. The CDR3 extends over 15 amino acids. Germline V gene data show CDR1 as MNHNS and CDR2 as SASEGT. CDR3 region: CASREDSSYNSPLHF. In DNA form, the CDR3 reads TGTGCCAGCAGGGAGGACAGTTCGTATAATTCACCCCTCCACTTT.

This clonotype was counted many times. V usage is TRBV18 and J usage is TRBJ1-1; D may be TRBD1 (5 bases). The V end lost 5 bases, the J end lost 4 bases, and 14 bases lay between the germline ends. Germline V gives CDR1 KGHSH, CDR2 LQKENI. This CDR3 has 14 residues. CDR3 sequence: CASSLAGRGTEAFF. The CDR3 DNA reads TGTGCCAGCTCATTGGCTGGGAGGGGCACTGAAGCTTTCTTT.

This sequence joins TRBV19 and TRBJ2-1; D tentatively fits TRBD1 or TRBD2 (5 bases each). Germline CDR1 reads LNHDA; CDR2 reads SQIVND (reference sequence). Trimming removed 10 bases from V and 5 bases from J, with 21 bases in between. This CDR3 contains 15 residues. This CDR3 is CATSPARGTDNEQFF. The DNA of the CDR3 is TGTGCCACTAGCCCCGCTCGTGGGACGGACAATGAGCAGTTCTTC.

The chain recombines TRBV19 with TRBJ2-5; 9 bases agree with TRBD2. The CDR3 has 15 residues. With 3 bases clipped from V and 5 bases from J, the junction kept 7 bases outside the gene matches. The germline V gene has CDR1 LNHDA and CDR2 SQIVND (reference sequence). The CDR3 sequence: CASSIPSGNLETQYF. CDR3 DNA: TGTGCCAGTAGTATCCCTAGCGGGAACCTGGAGACCCAGTACTTC.

The chain links TRBV18 to TRBJ2-7; D ambiguous. This CDR3 region has 12 residues. The germline V gene has CDR1 KGHSH and CDR2 LQKENI. Trimming shortened V by 3 bases and J by 3 bases, and 6 bases separated the two germline ends. The DNA for the CDR3 is TGTGCCAGCTCACCCGACTTCTACGAGCAGTACTTC. This gives the protein CASSPDFYEQYF. The variable domain in full, with the rest retrieved from reference TRBV18 and TRBJ2-7, is NAGVMQNPRHLVRRRGQEARLRCSPMKGHSHVYWYRQLPEEGLKFMVYLQKENIIDESGMPKERFSAEFPKEGPSILRIQQVVRGDSAAYFCASSPDFYEQYFGPGTRLTVT.

This clonotype was seen ten or more times. V gene TRBV19 combines with J gene TRBJ1-1; a weak D match, TRBD1 (5 bases). Germline V CDR1 and CDR2: LNHDA, SQIVND (reference sequence). V was clipped by 6 bases and J by 2 bases, with 13 bases between them. The CDR3 length is 14 residues. The CDR3 DNA sequence: TGTGCCAGTAGGGAAGGACATACCAACACTGAAGCTTTCTTT. Its protein is CASREGHTNTEAFF. Filled out from reference TRBV19 and TRBJ1-1, the complete variable domain reads DGGITQSPKYLFRKEGQNVTLSCEQNLNHDAMYWYRQDPGQGLRLIYYSQIVNDFQKGDIAEGYSVSREKKESFPLTVTSAQKNPTAFYLCASREGHTNTEAFFGQGTRLTVV.

This chain links TRBV7-2 with TRBJ1-3; D is perhaps TRBD1 (5 bases). Trimming shortened V by 5 bases and J by 0 bases, and 14 bases separated the two germline ends. The CDR3 is made up of 16 amino acids. Per germline, CDR1 SGHTA and CDR2 FQGNSA. CDR3 sequence reads: CASSPWGETSGNTIYF. The DNA for the CDR3 is TGTGCCAGCAGCCCTTGGGGGGAGACCTCTGGAAACACCATATATTTT.

The chain is built from TRBV7-9 and TRBJ1-1, with 7 bases lining up with TRBD1. This CDR3 has 15 residues. Looked up from germline, CDR1 is SEHNR and CDR2 is FQNEAQ (reference sequence). J lost 4 bases, V lost 5 bases, and 10 bases had no gene match. The DNA of the CDR3 is TGTGCCAGCAGCCAAGGAGGGGGCGTCGGCACTGAAGCTTTCTTT. Translated: CASSQGGGVGTEAFF.

This clonotype was recorded at least ten times. The V gene is TRBV11-1, the J gene TRBJ2-1, with TRBD1 identical over 9 bases. The CDR3 length is 16 residues. The V and J ends lost 1 base and 1 base, in that order; junction bases with no gene match: 2. Germline CDR1 reads SGHAT; CDR2 reads FQDESV (reference sequence). CDR3: CASSLDGTGSYNEQFF. CDR3 DNA: TGTGCCAGCAGCTTAGATGGGACAGGGTCCTACAATGAGCAGTTCTTC.

This clonotype was seen ten or more times. V usage is TRBV30 and J usage is TRBJ1-1, with 7 bases lining up with TRBD1. The V segment lost 8 bases and the J segment 1 base; nucleotides outside the gene matches: 1. The germline gives CDR1 GTSNPN, CDR2 SVGIG (reference sequence). The CDR3 consists of 11 residues. CDR3 amino acids: CAQGENTEAFF. CDR3 bases: TGTGCCCAGGGGGAGAACACTGAAGCTTTCTTT. The whole variable domain, remainder taken from reference TRBV30 and TRBJ1-1, is SQTIHQWPATLVQPVGSPLSLECTVEGTSNPNLYWYRQAAGRGLQLLFYSVGIGQISSEVPQNLSASRPQDRQFILSSKKLLLSDSGFYLCAQGENTEAFFGQGTRLTVV.

A few counts support this clonotype. The chain joins TRBV6-6 to TRBJ2-1, with 9 bases fitting TRBD2. CDR1 is MNHNY and CDR2 is SVGAGI in the germline V gene (reference sequence). After removal of 2 bases from V and 8 bases from J, the junction contained 7 bases not matched to a gene. The CDR3 consists of 15 residues. CDR3 nucleotide sequence: TGTGCCAGCAGTTACCTCCGCGGGAGGGGTTATGAGCAGTTCTTC. Amino acids: CASSYLRGRGYEQFF.

This chain links TRBV20-1 with TRBJ2-3, with D perhaps TRBD2 (5 bases). Trimming removed 6 bases from V and 0 bases from J, with 13 bases in between. The germline gives CDR1 DFQATT, CDR2 SNEGSKA (reference sequence). CDR3 length: 14 amino acids. The CDR3 here is CSARGETSTDTQYF. The CDR3 DNA follows: TGCAGTGCCCGGGGAGAGACTAGCACAGATACGCAGTATTTT.

This clonotype has more than one count but fewer than ten. This rearrangement joins TRBV7-3 to TRBJ2-7, with TRBD2 matching 7 bases. The CDR3 runs 16 residues. The V segment lost 0 bases and the J segment 6 bases; nucleotides outside the gene matches: 11. Germline V gives CDR1 SGHTA, CDR2 FQGTGA. Written as DNA, the CDR3 is TGTGCCAGCAGCTTAACAGGACTAGGTCTCGGGTCCGAGCAGTACTTC. It encodes CASSLTGLGLGSEQYF.

The V call is TRBV27, the J call TRBJ2-1, with D uncertain. Germline V gene lookup returns CDR1 MNHEY and CDR2 SMNVEV (reference sequence). Between the trimmed V and J ends, which lost 4 bases and 10 bases, there was a span of 11 bases. The CDR3 has 12 residues. DNA for the CDR3: TGTGCCAGCAGTTACTGGTTCGGGGAGCAGTTCTTC. Its protein product is CASSYWFGEQFF.

The chain couples TRBV15 to TRBJ1-6; a weak D match, TRBD1 (6 bases). The CDR3 totals 16 residues. Trimming left V 0 bases short and J 10 bases short, with 16 bases between. The germline V gene encodes CDR1 LNHNV and CDR2 YYDKDF (reference sequence). The CDR3 nucleotides read TGTGCCACCAGCAGAGATCGTCCGGGGGCAGGCTCACCCCTCCACTTT. Translated, it gives CATSRDRPGAGSPLHF.

This clonotype was seen at least ten times. The rearrangement uses TRBV12-3 or TRBV12-4 and TRBJ2-7, with D perhaps TRBD1 (6 bases). The CDR3 has 15 residues. Trimming removed 5 bases at V and 2 bases at J, with 16 bases between. The CDR3 is CASSELGQSPYEQYF. The CDR3 nucleotides are TGTGCCAGCAGTGAACTAGGACAGTCACCCTACGAGCAGTACTTC.

This rearrangement joins TRBV20-1 to TRBJ1-3; 8 nucleotides agree with TRBD1. CDR3 length: 13 residues. The germline V gene has CDR1 DFQATT and CDR2 SNEGSKA (reference sequence). Trimming at V came to 3 bases and at J to 10 bases, leaving 8 bases not matched to a gene. The chain's CDR3 is CSARGGQGGTIYF. The CDR3 DNA reads as TGCAGTGCTAGGGGTGGACAGGGAGGGACCATATATTTT.

This clonotype was counted between two and nine times. The chain couples TRBV27 to TRBJ1-5; no clear D gene. Trimming shortened V by 4 bases and J by 4 bases, and 11 bases separated the two germline ends. The CDR3 runs to 14 residues. Germline assignment: CDR1 MNHEY and CDR2 SMNVEV (reference sequence). The CDR3 sequence: CASSSKPVNQPQHF. The DNA of the CDR3 is TGTGCCAGCAGTTCGAAACCGGTAAATCAGCCCCAGCATTTT.